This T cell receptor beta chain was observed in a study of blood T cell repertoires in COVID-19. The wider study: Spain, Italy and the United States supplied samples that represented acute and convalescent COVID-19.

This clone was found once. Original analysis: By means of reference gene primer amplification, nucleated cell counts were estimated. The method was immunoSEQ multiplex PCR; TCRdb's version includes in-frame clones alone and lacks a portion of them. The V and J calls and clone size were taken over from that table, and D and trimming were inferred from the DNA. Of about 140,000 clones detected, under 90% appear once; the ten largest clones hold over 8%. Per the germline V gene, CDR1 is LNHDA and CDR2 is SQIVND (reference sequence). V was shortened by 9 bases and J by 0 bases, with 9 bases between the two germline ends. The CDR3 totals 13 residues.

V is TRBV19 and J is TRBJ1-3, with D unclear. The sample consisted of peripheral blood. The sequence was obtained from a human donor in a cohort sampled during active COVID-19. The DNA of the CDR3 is TGTGCCAGGCTAGTTTCCTCTGGAAACACCATATATTTT. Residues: CARLVSSGNTIYF. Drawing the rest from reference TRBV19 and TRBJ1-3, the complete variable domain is DGGITQSPKYLFRKEGQNVTLSCEQNLNHDAMYWYRQDPGQGLRLIYYSQIVNDFQKGDIAEGYSVSREKKESFPLTVTSAQKNPTAFYLCARLVSSGNTIYFGEGSWLTVV.